Below, 14 T cell receptor beta chains from the same sample are listed, as sequenced in a study of CD8+ T cells in alopecia areata. The authors sorted pooled cutaneous lymph node cells using CD4, CD8alpha, NKG2D, NKG2ACE and other markers. The authors extracted RNA and reverse transcribed it into cDNA as the sequencing template. Produced via immunoSEQ multiplex PCR; TCRdb's table is partial and in-frame only. The sample offers about 270,000 clones and no singletons, the top ten holding 0.9% to 1.5%. Source material: CD4+ T cells sorted from a lymph node. These receptors all come from a C3H/HeJ mouse with alopecia areata. This line is of MHC haplotype H2-k.

This clone occurred a few times. Germline and genes: mouse. The read halts 4 residues ahead of the CDR3 end, with the missing end drawn from the germline J gene. The chain joins TRBV1 to TRBJ2-2; TRBD1 agrees at 9 bases. Germline loops: CDR1 NSQYPW, CDR2 LRSPGD (reference sequence). The CDR3 loop spans 16 amino acids. V dropped 0 bases and J dropped 4; count of bases not matched to a gene: 3. The part of the CDR3 DNA that was read is TGCACCTGCAGTGCAGAGGACAGGGGTGGCACCGGG. This translates into CTCSAEDRGGTG. The full CDR3 sequence reads CTCSAEDRGGTGQLYF.

This clone has just a few counts. Genes and germline are mouse. Additional DNA sequences in this sample encode the identical CDR3. The chain's CDR3 is CASRQGGYNSPLYF. The CDR3 bases that were read are TGTGCCAGCAGACAGGGGGGTTATAATTCGCCC. This sequence joins TRBV19 and TRBJ1-6, with TRBD1 identical over 8 bases. The read gets to within 3 residues of the CDR3 end, and the germline J gene fills in the rest. TRBJ1-6 is placed among ORFs of uncertain function. This CDR3 has 14 amino acids. Looked up from germline, CDR1 is FNHDT and CDR2 is SITEND (reference sequence). Germline trimming cut 5 bases from V and 4 bases from J; bases unmatched to any gene: 2.

In its sample, this clone was seen a few times. Any gene name here is a mouse gene name. The CDR3 goes on 4 residues after the read ends, and that part is filled in from the germline J gene. V and J are TRBV13-1 and TRBJ2-1; 9 nucleotides align to TRBD2. V was clipped by 0 bases and J by 5 bases; unmatched bases: 6. This CDR3 is 16 amino acids long. Germline CDR1 and CDR2: NSHNY and SYGAGN. CDR3 DNA (partial): TGTGCCAGCAGTGATGCGTGGGGGGGCGCTGATGCT. Encoded protein: CASSDAWGGADA. Given in full, the CDR3 is CASSDAWGGADAEQFF.

Remarks on this clone: Gene names are mouse gene names. The read halts 4 residues ahead of the CDR3 end, with the missing end drawn from the germline J gene. The gene calls are TRBV14 and TRBJ2-7; 11 nucleotides match TRBD2. Per the germline V gene, CDR1 is SGHDT and CDR2 is FRDEAV. This CDR3 is built from 13 residues. The DNA read from the CDR3 is TGTGCCAGCAGCAAGGGACTGGGGGAT. Translated: CASSKGLGD. The CDR3 in full is CASSKGLGDEQYF.

As regards this clone: The genes are named according to mouse. With the read ending 4 residues before the CDR3 end, the germline J gene is used to fill in that end. The sample contains more than one DNA sequence encoding this CDR3. The chain couples TRBV13-3 to TRBJ2-1; 11 nucleotides match TRBD2. Trimming took 4 bases from V and 2 from J; bases not matched to a gene: 2. The CDR3 runs to 15 residues. Germline values: CDR1 NNHDY, CDR2 SYVADS. CDR3 bases read: TGTGCCAGCAGTAGACTGGGGGGGGACTATGCT. It translates to CASSRLGGDYA. The full CDR3 protein reads CASSRLGGDYAEQFF.

As to this clone: The genes are named according to mouse. The read ends 4 residues before the CDR3 terminus; that terminus is restored from the germline J gene. V and J are TRBV13-1 and TRBJ2-3; TRBD1 matches 8 bases. CDR1 is NSHNY, CDR2 SYGAGN, per germline. The CDR3 spans 16 residues. The trim removed 0 bases at V and 0 bases at J, leaving 3 bases unmatched. CDR3: CASSDAQGASAETLYF. Partial CDR3 DNA: TGTGCCAGCAGTGATGCCCAGGGGGCGAGTGCAGAA.

This clone has only a few counts. Each gene name is a mouse one. The read falls 4 residues short of the CDR3 end, and the missing part is taken from the germline J gene. The chain uses TRBV13-3 and TRBJ2-2; a weak D match, TRBD1 (5 bases). Trimming stripped 0 bases from V and 4 bases from J, with 7 bases between. Germline lookup yields CDR1 NNHDY and CDR2 SYVADS. This CDR3 is built from 14 residues. The CDR3 region is CASSDARVTGQLYF. The part of the CDR3 DNA that was read is TGTGCCAGCAGTGATGCCAGGGTCACCGGG.

With regard to this clone: Gene names denote mouse genes. The read ends 4 residues early relative to the CDR3; the germline J gene fills the gap. The rearrangement uses TRBV13-1 and TRBJ2-3; 7 bases are shared with TRBD1. From germline, CDR1 is NSHNY and CDR2 SYGAGN. This CDR3 contains 15 residues. The junction had 4 bases not matched to a gene; V was cut back by 0 bases and J by 3 bases. CDR3 DNA, as far as it was read: TGTGCCAGCAGTGATGCTGACAGGGAGGCAGAA. It translates to CASSDADREAE. The whole CDR3 protein reads CASSDADREAETLYF.

Remarks on this clone: Genes and germline are mouse. The sequenced fragment ends 4 residues before the CDR3 boundary, so the rest is inferred from the germline J gene. This sample also contains other DNA sequences that code for the same CDR3. The genes are TRBV5 and TRBJ2-5, with D maybe TRBD1 (7 bases). The germline V gene has CDR1 LGHNA and CDR2 YNLKQL (reference sequence). This CDR3 is 13 amino acids long. CDR3 DNA (partial): TGTGCCAGCAGCCAACAGGGGGGAGAC. Its translation is CASSQQGGD. The full-length CDR3 reads as CASSQQGGDTQYF.

As to this clone: Here the gene names and germline are mouse. CDR3 amino acids: CASSYWGTSAETLYF. Incomplete CDR3 DNA: TGTGCCAGCAGCTACTGGGGGACTAGTGCAGAA. The chain recombines TRBV19 with TRBJ2-3, with 8 bases that match TRBD2. The read ends 4 residues early relative to the CDR3; the germline J gene fills the gap. There are 15 residues in the CDR3. The germline V gene encodes CDR1 FNHDT and CDR2 SITEND (reference sequence). After removal of 5 bases from V and 0 bases from J, the junction contained 5 bases not matched to a gene.

As regards this clone: The germline and genes are mouse ones. The read comes to an end 4 residues before the CDR3 does, leaving the germline J gene to fill in the end. Other DNA sequences in the sample encode the same CDR3. The chain has TRBV19 and TRBJ2-7; a possible D gene is TRBD2 (6 bases). The CDR3 has 13 residues. Germline-derived CDR1 and CDR2 are FNHDT and SITEND (reference sequence). CDR3 residues: CASSPPGGYEQYF. The sequenced part of the CDR3 DNA is TGTGCCAGCAGTCCGCCGGGGGGTTAT.

In regard to this clone: Any gene name here is a mouse gene name. The sequence runs out 4 residues before the end of the CDR3; the remainder is reconstructed from the germline J gene. The same CDR3 can be traced to other DNA sequences in this sample. The V call is TRBV13-3, the J call TRBJ2-5, with 7 bases lining up with TRBD2. Trimming at V came to 2 bases and at J to 2 bases, leaving 2 bases not matched to a gene. Germline V gene sequence: CDR1 NNHDY, CDR2 SYVADS. This CDR3 is built from 14 residues. CDR3 DNA, as far as it was read: TGTGCCAGCAGTGACGGGGGGGGCCAAGAC. Encoded protein: CASSDGGGQD. The entire CDR3 sequence reads CASSDGGGQDTQYF.

This clone has a handful of counts. The listed genes are named as in mouse. The CDR3 end is not reached by the read, which stops 4 residues before it; the germline J gene fills it in. Other DNA sequences of this sample code for an identical CDR3. This chain links TRBV5 with TRBJ2-7; 9 nucleotides agree with TRBD1. CDR3 length: 15 amino acids. The germline V gene has CDR1 LGHNA and CDR2 YNLKQL (reference sequence). The V and J ends lost 0 bases and 3 bases, in that order; junction bases with no gene match: 3. CDR3 region: CASSQDWGQGYEQYF. The sequenced part of the CDR3 DNA is TGTGCCAGCAGCCAAGATTGGGGACAGGGCTAT.

This clone showed up many times. The listed genes are named as in mouse. Read coverage stops 4 residues before the CDR3 terminus; the germline J gene supplies the remainder. The chain links TRBV12-1 to TRBJ2-1; the D gene is possibly TRBD1 (5 bases). From germline, CDR1 is SGHSN and CDR2 HYEKVE. This CDR3 comprises 15 residues. V was pared by 2 bases and J by 4 bases, with 14 bases between. CDR3 DNA (partial): TGTGCCAGCTCTCACCTCCCGGACAATTATGCT. This sequence encodes CASSHLPDNYA. The full CDR3 sequence reads CASSHLPDNYAEQFF.